Following are 25 T cell receptor beta chains from one sample sequenced in a study of T cells in Graves' hyperthyroidism and ophthalmopathy. Amplification yielded TCR beta CDR3 regions, with RNA transcripts as the source. In the first-round RT-PCR of the TCR CDR3, the HTBI primer set was used. TCRdb redid the calling of the multiplex PCR reads with MiXCR, one entry per CDR3 protein. Of about 560,000 distinct CDR3 sequences listed, over 15% are singletons. Sequenced material: blood. The receptors here all came from a young woman with Graves' hyperthyroidism.

V gene TRBV14 combines with J gene TRBJ1-1; no reliable D call. The CDR3 covers 12 residues. CDR1 is SGHDN, CDR2 FVKESK, per germline. The germline V and J ends were trimmed by 3 bases and 1 base, with 3 bases remaining between them. CDR3 residues: CASSHTNTEAFF. The CDR3 DNA reads as TGTGCCAGCAGCCATACGAACACTGAAGCTTTCTTT.

This clonotype was counted at least ten times. In DNA, the CDR3 is TGTGCCACCCGAGCGGGGGAGACCCAGTACTTC. Protein product: CATRAGETQYF. This chain links TRBV24-1 with TRBJ2-5; 7 nucleotides line up with TRBD2. This CDR3 contains 11 residues. V lost 9 bases to trimming and J lost 5 bases; unmatched junction nucleotides: 2. Germline V CDR1 and CDR2: KGHDR, SFDVKD.

The V and J genes are TRBV6-1 and TRBJ2-6; 9 bases map to TRBD1. This CDR3 is 17 amino acids long. V shed 6 bases and J 1 base; nucleotides not matched to a gene: 7. CDR1 is MNHNS, CDR2 SASEGT, per germline. CDR3 bases: TGTGCCAGCAGATCCCGACAGGGGGGATCTGGGGCCAACGTCCTGACTTTC. Translated: CASRSRQGGSGANVLTF.

This clonotype was observed a few times. CDR3 bases: TGTGCCAGCAGTTTAAACAGGGGTCGCTTAGGGGAGACCCAGTACTTC. Translating gives CASSLNRGRLGETQYF. The chain is built from TRBV28 and TRBJ2-5, with 7 bases fitting TRBD1. The CDR3 length is 16 residues. Germline CDR1 reads MDHEN; CDR2 reads SYDVKM. The ends lost 2 bases at V and 5 bases at J; junction bases unmatched: 11.

To note about this clonotype: Since a much larger clone is just one base distant, this may be a read error. The chain couples TRBV6-2 or TRBV6-3 to TRBJ2-7; D may be TRBD2 (5 bases). In germline, CDR1 is MNHEY, CDR2 SVGEGT. V lost 2 bases to trimming and J lost 5 bases, with 16 bases between them. The CDR3 extends over 15 amino acids. The DNA for the CDR3 is TGTGCCAGCAGTTACACCCGAGGGTTGTCCCACGAGCAGTACTTC. Translated: CASSYTRGLSHEQYF.

CDR3 sequence (DNA): TGTGCCAGCAGTTACTCGGGACTAGGATACGAGCAGTACTTC. This encodes CASSYSGLGYEQYF. The chain recombines TRBV6-5 with TRBJ2-7; 8 nucleotides agree with TRBD2. CDR1 is MNHEY and CDR2 is SVGAGI in the germline V gene. V shed 0 bases, J shed 4 bases, and the junction held 2 bases outside the gene matches. The length of the CDR3 is 14 residues.

This chain uses TRBV18 with TRBJ2-1; possibly TRBD2 for D (6 bases). Germline lookup yields CDR1 KGHSH and CDR2 LQKENI. Trimming took off 8 bases at V and 1 base at J, with 15 bases between the two ends. This CDR3 contains 15 residues. The CDR3 nucleotides are TGTGCCAGCCACGTAGCAAGCGGGTCCTACAATGAGCAGTTCTTC. Translating gives CASHVASGSYNEQFF.

The sample holds many counts of this clonotype. CDR3 sequence: CSAEARLEAFF. The CDR3 bases are TGCAGCGCAGAAGCACGGCTTGAAGCTTTCTTT. The chain has TRBV29-1 and TRBJ1-1; D remains unclear. Germline V gene lookup returns CDR1 SQVTM and CDR2 ANQGSEA. The CDR3 has 11 amino acids. V lost 7 bases and J lost 7, with 13 bases in between.

This clonotype appeared many times. The chain joins TRBV28 to TRBJ2-2; TRBD2 matches 8 bases. V was clipped by 4 bases and J by 7 bases; unmatched bases: 11. CDR1 MDHEN and CDR2 SYDVKM come from the germline V gene. The CDR3 has 16 amino acids. CDR3 residues: CASSSSGLGYRGELFF. Written as DNA, the CDR3 is TGTGCCAGCAGTTCCTCGGGACTAGGGTACCGCGGGGAGCTGTTTTTT.

In its sample, this clonotype was seen many times. The chain has TRBV6-2 or TRBV6-3 and TRBJ2-2; the D gene is possibly TRBD1 (6 bases). Germline V gene lookup returns CDR1 MNHEY and CDR2 SVGEGT. There are 15 residues in the CDR3. The V gene lost 5 bases and the J gene lost 0 bases, with 10 bases spanning the gap. CDR3: CASSSRTANTGELFF. The DNA for the CDR3 is TGTGCCAGCAGTAGTCGGACAGCGAACACCGGGGAGCTGTTTTTT.

The sample holds many counts of this clonotype. The V call is TRBV20-1, the J call TRBJ2-7; 9 bases agree with TRBD2. The CDR3 loop spans 14 amino acids. V gave up 1 base and J gave up 6 bases; unmatched junction bases: 7. CDR1 and CDR2 (germline): DFQATT, SNEGSKA (reference sequence). CDR3 region: CSARGERGAGEQYF. In DNA, the CDR3 is TGCAGTGCTAGAGGCGAGCGGGGGGCTGGCGAGCAGTACTTC.

This clonotype turned up a few times. The V call is TRBV6-4, the J call TRBJ2-3; no definite D call. Per germline, CDR1 MRHNA and CDR2 SNTAGT. V was trimmed by 4 bases and J by 6 bases, leaving 11 bases between them. The CDR3 is 13 residues long. CDR3 amino acids: CASSASELDTQYF. CDR3 nucleotides: TGTGCCAGCAGTGCCTCTGAGTTGGATACGCAGTATTTT.

This clonotype was seen only a few times. V gene TRBV4-3 combines with J gene TRBJ2-7, with 7 bases lining up with TRBD2. Unmatched junction bases numbered 9, after V lost 4 bases and J lost 0 bases. CDR3 size: 16 residues. CDR1 LGHNA and CDR2 YSLEER come from the germline V gene. The CDR3 DNA is TGCGCCAGCAGCCCCGAACCGCGGGGGTTCTCCTACGAGCAGTACTTC. Residues: CASSPEPRGFSYEQYF.

This sequence joins TRBV20-1 and TRBJ2-3; TRBD1 matches at 8 bases. This CDR3 is 14 amino acids long. With V trimmed by 5 bases and J by 4 bases, 8 bases remained unmatched. Germline V gene data show CDR1 as DFQATT and CDR2 as SNEGSKA (reference sequence). The CDR3 DNA follows: TGCAGTGCTTCTGCAGGGGGCGCCGCAGATACGCAGTATTTT. It encodes CSASAGGAADTQYF.

This clonotype was seen a handful of times. The chain uses TRBV5-1 and TRBJ2-3; 13 bases agree with TRBD2. The CDR3 spans 20 residues. The germline CDR1 and CDR2 sequences are SGHRS and YFSETQ. J was trimmed by 3 bases and V by 6 bases; bases with no gene match: 19. The DNA of the CDR3 is TGCGCCAGCAACGACCAAGAGGGGACTAGCGGGGTTTCTCAGACAGATACGCAGTATTTT. Its translation is CASNDQEGTSGVSQTDTQYF.

In this sample, this clonotype turned up many times. The V call is TRBV11-3, the J call TRBJ2-7; a possible D gene is TRBD1 (6 bases). The CDR3 sequence is 15 residues long. V dropped 4 bases and J dropped 4 bases, with 17 bases sitting between them. Germline CDR1 and CDR2: SGHNT and YENEEA. The CDR3 region has the DNA TGTGCCAGCAGCTCAAAGGGGACACTCCAATACGAGCAGTACTTC. Protein: CASSSKGTLQYEQYF.

This clonotype was seen at least ten times. This chain joins TRBV20-1 and TRBJ2-4; D is perhaps TRBD1 (6 bases). V was trimmed by 4 bases and J by 0 bases, leaving 13 bases between them. From germline, CDR1 is DFQATT and CDR2 SNEGSKA (reference sequence). The CDR3 is 15 amino acids. The CDR3 region is CSAIRDNPAKNIQYF. Here the CDR3 DNA reads TGCAGTGCTATCCGGGACAACCCAGCCAAAAACATTCAGTACTTC.

In its sample, this clonotype was seen many times. This sequence joins TRBV27 and TRBJ1-1, with a possible D match to TRBD1 (5 bases). Germline V gene sequence: CDR1 MNHEY, CDR2 SMNVEV (reference sequence). Trimming shortened V by 6 bases and J by 4 bases, and 15 bases separated the two germline ends. The CDR3 totals 14 residues. DNA for the CDR3: TGTGCCAGCAGGCACCCAACAGGCGGCACTGAAGCTTTCTTT. Its protein product is CASRHPTGGTEAFF.

This clonotype showed up just a few times. This chain uses TRBV7-9 with TRBJ2-7; 8 positions agree with TRBD1. With V trimmed by 8 bases and J by 2 bases, 17 bases remained unmatched. Per germline, CDR1 SEHNR and CDR2 FQNEAQ (reference sequence). The CDR3 is 17 residues long. The CDR3 DNA reads TGTGCCAGCGCCCCCCGACAGGGGACCCGACCTCCCTACGAGCAGTACTTC. Amino acids: CASAPRQGTRPPYEQYF.

This clonotype was detected a few times. The gene calls are TRBV9 and TRBJ1-2; D call uncertain. Germline V gives CDR1 SGDLS, CDR2 YYNGEE. The CDR3 is made up of 12 amino acids. The germline V and J ends were trimmed by 4 bases and 5 bases, with 9 bases remaining between them. CDR3 coding DNA: TGTGCCAGCAGCCCACCGGTATATGGCTACACCTTC. The encoded protein is CASSPPVYGYTF.

This clonotype was seen at least ten times. The chain combines TRBV12-3 or TRBV12-4 with TRBJ1-1; 7 bases are shared with TRBD1. V gave up 7 bases and J gave up 1 base; unmatched junction bases: 18. CDR3 size: 18 residues. CDR3 amino acids: CASTSLLGQVNWNTEAFF. CDR3 bases: TGTGCCAGCACCTCCCTGTTAGGACAGGTGAATTGGAACACTGAAGCTTTCTTT.

This clonotype has only a few counts. V usage is TRBV3-1 and J usage is TRBJ1-6, with D perhaps matching TRBD1 (5 bases). Trimming took off 1 base at V and 11 bases at J, with 21 bases between the two ends. This CDR3 has 17 amino acids. CDR1 and CDR2 from the germline V gene are LGHDT and YNNKEL (reference sequence). CDR3 residues: CASSQGAWRQGVAPLHF. The CDR3 DNA sequence: TGTGCCAGCAGCCAAGGTGCGTGGCGTCAGGGTGTAGCACCCCTCCACTTT.

The table lists this clonotype with many counts. The J gene is TRBJ2-1, the V gene TRBV28, with D possibly matching TRBD2 (6 bases). The CDR3 covers 14 residues. Trimming removed 8 bases at V and 2 bases at J, with 13 bases between. Germline loops: CDR1 MDHEN, CDR2 SYDVKM. The CDR3 nucleotides read TGTGCCAGCCTGCCGCGGGGCGCCTACAATGAGCAGTTCTTC. It encodes CASLPRGAYNEQFF.

This chain connects TRBV4-3 to TRBJ2-3; TRBD1 might be the D (6 bases). The CDR3 consists of 16 residues. Germline V gene sequence: CDR1 LGHNA, CDR2 YSLEER. V lost 1 base, J lost 4 bases, and 15 bases lay in between. Written as DNA, the CDR3 is TGCGCCAGCAGCCAAGTCTTGGGGGCGACAGCAGATACGCAGTATTTT. Residues: CASSQVLGATADTQYF.

This clonotype has just one count. With a much larger clone just one base away, this may be a read error. The V and J genes are TRBV6-2 or TRBV6-3 and TRBJ1-6; the D gene is possibly TRBD1 (5 bases). This CDR3 contains 16 residues. CDR1 and CDR2 from the germline V gene are MNHEY and SVGEGT. The CDR3 region is CASGYRTRATGSPLHF. CDR3 sequence (DNA): TGTGCCAGCGGTTACAGAACCAGGGCCACCGGTTCACCCCTCCACTTT.